The sequence of this T cell receptor (beta chain) was determined in a study of blood T cell repertoires in COVID-19. Study summary: The samples span acute and convalescent COVID-19 from the United States, Italy and Spain.

This clone occurred once. The CDR3 has 13 residues. V dropped 5 bases and J dropped 9 bases, with 16 bases sitting between them. CDR1 is WNHNN, CDR2 SYGVQD, per germline (reference sequence). Each participant's cohort was designated according to participant-reported clinical history. Recovered status applied to Cohort 3 donors who had two consecutive negative PCRs. It also applied to those with clearance or with symptom resolution. TCRdb's copy holds only in-frame clones and misses some; the assay was immunoSEQ multiplex PCR. The table lists 250,000 to 350,000 clones, over 75% of them singletons, with under 2.5% in the top ten.

The source material was PBMCs or T cells enriched from blood (not recorded which). V usage is TRBV10-1 and J usage is TRBJ1-1; D ambiguous. The receptor comes from a woman under 30 who had recovered from COVID-19. The CDR3 region has the DNA TGCGCCAGCAGTCCGGGCGCCCCGGGAAAAGCTTTCTTT. As protein: CASSPGAPGKAFF.